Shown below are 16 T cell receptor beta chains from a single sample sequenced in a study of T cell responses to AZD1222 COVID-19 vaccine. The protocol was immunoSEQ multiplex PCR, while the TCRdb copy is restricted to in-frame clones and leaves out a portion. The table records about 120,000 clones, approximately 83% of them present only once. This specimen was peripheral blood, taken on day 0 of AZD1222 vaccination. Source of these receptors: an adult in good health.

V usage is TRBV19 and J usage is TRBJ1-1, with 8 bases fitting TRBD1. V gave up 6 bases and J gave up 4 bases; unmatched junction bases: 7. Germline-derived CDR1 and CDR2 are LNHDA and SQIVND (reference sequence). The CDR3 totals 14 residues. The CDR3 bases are TGTGCCAGTAGAATAACAGGGGGTGGCACTGAAGCTTTCTTT. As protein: CASRITGGGTEAFF. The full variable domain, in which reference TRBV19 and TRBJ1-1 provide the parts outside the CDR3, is DGGITQSPKYLFRKEGQNVTLSCEQNLNHDAMYWYRQDPGQGLRLIYYSQIVNDFQKGDIAEGYSVSREKKESFPLTVTSAQKNPTAFYLCASRITGGGTEAFFGQGTRLTVV.

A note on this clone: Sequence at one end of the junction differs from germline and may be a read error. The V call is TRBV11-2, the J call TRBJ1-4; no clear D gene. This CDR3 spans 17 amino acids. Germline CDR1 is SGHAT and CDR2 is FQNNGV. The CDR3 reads CASGLGNTGATNEKLFF. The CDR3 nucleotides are TGTGCCAGCGGCTTAGGTAACACGGGAGCAACTAATGAAAAACTGTTTTTT.

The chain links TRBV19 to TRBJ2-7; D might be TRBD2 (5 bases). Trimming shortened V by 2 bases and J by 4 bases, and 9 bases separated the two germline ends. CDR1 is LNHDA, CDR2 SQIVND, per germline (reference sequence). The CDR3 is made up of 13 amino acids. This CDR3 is CASSILRGYEQYF. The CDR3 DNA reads TGTGCCAGTAGTATACTCCGGGGTTACGAGCAGTACTTC.

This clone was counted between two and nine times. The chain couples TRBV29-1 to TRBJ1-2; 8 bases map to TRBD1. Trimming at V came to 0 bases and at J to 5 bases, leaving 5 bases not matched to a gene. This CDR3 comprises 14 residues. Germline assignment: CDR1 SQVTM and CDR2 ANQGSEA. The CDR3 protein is CSVEEVGQGYGYTF. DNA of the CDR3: TGCAGCGTTGAAGAAGTCGGACAGGGTTATGGCTACACCTTC.

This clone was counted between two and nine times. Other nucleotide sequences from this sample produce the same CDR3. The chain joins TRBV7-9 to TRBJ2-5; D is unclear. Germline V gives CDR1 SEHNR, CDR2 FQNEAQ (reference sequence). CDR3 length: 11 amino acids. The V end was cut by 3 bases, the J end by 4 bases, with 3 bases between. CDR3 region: CASSFGETQYF. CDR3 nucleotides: TGTGCCAGCAGCTTTGGAGAGACCCAGTACTTC. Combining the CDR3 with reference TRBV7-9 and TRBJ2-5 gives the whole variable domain DTGVSQNPRHKITKRGQNVTFRCDPISEHNRLYWYRQTLGQGPEFLTYFQNEAQLEKSRLLSDRFSAERPKGSFSTLEIQRTEQGDSAMYLCASSFGETQYFGPGTRLLVL.

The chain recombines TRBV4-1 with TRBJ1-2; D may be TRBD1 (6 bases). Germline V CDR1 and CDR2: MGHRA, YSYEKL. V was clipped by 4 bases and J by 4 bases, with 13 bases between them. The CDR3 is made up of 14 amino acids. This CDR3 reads CASSPIGQTYGYTF. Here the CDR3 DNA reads TGCGCCAGCAGCCCTATCGGACAGACCTATGGCTACACCTTC.

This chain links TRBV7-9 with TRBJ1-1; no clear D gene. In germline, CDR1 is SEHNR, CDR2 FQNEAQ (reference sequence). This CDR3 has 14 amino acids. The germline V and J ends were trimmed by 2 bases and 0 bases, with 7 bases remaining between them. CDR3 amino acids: CASSLLQMNTEAFF. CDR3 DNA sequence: TGTGCCAGCAGCTTACTACAAATGAACACTGAAGCTTTCTTT.

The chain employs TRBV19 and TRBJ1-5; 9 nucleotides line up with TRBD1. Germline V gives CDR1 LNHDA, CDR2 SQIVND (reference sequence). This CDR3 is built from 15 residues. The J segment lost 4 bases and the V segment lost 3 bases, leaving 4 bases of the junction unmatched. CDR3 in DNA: TGTGCCAGTAGTATTCCGGGACAGGGAAATCAGCCCCAGCATTTT. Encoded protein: CASSIPGQGNQPQHF.

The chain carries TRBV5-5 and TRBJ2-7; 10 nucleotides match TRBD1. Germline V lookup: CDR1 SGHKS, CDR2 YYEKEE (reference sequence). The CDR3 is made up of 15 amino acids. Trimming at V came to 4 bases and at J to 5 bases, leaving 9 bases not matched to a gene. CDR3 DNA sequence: TGTGCCAGCAGCCTGGGACAGGGGATAGTCGACGAGCAGTACTTC. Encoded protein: CASSLGQGIVDEQYF.

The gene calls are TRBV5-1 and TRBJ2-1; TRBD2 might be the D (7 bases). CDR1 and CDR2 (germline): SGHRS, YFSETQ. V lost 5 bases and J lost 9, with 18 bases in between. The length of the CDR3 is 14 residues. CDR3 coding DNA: TGCGCCAGCAGTGCGGGGGCTCTGAAGAGTGAGCAGTTCTTC. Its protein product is CASSAGALKSEQFF.

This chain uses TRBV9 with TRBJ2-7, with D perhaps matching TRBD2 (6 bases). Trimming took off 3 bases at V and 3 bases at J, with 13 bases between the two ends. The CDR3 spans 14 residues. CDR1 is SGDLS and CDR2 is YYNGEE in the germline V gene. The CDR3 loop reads CASSARDFDYEQYF. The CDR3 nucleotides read TGTGCCAGCAGCGCCCGGGACTTTGACTACGAGCAGTACTTC.

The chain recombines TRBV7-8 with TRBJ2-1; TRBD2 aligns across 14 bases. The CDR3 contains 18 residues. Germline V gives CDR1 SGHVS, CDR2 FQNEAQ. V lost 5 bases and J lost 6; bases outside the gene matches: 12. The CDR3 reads CASSRGTSGRRVGNEQFF. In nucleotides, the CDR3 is TGTGCCAGCAGCCGAGGGACTAGCGGGAGAAGGGTGGGCAATGAGCAGTTCTTC.

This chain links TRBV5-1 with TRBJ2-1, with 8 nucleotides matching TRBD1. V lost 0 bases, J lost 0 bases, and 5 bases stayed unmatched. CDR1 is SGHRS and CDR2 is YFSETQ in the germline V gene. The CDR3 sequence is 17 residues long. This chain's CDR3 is CASSLAAGGRSYNEQFF. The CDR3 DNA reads TGCGCCAGCAGCTTGGCCGCAGGGGGCCGCTCCTACAATGAGCAGTTCTTC.

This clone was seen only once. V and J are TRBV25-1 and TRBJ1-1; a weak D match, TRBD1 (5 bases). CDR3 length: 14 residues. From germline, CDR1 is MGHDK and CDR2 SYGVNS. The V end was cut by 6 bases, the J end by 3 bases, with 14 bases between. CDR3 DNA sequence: TGTGCCAGCAGCCCTAACTCAGGGTACACTGAAGCTTTCTTT. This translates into CASSPNSGYTEAFF. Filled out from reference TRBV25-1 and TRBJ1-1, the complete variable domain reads EADIYQTPRYLVIGTGKKITLECSQTMGHDKMYWYQQDPGMELHLIHYSYGVNSTEKGDLSSESTVSRIRTEHFPLTLESARPSHTSQYLCASSPNSGYTEAFFGQGTRLTVV.

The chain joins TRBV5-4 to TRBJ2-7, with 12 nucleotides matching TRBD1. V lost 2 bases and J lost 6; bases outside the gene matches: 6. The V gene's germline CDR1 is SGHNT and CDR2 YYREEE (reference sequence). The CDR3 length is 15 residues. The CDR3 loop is CASSLTGTGGIEQYF. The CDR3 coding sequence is TGTGCCAGCAGCTTAACCGGGACAGGGGGCATCGAGCAGTACTTC.

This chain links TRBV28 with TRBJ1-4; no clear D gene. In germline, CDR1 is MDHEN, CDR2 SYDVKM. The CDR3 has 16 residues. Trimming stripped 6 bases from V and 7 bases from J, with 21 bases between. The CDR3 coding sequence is TGTGCCAGCAGCCCACTTCTAGGGCCAGCGGGTGAAAAACTGTTTTTT. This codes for CASSPLLGPAGEKLFF.